This T cell receptor (beta chain) comes out of a study of blood T cells in healthy people across ages. For the second PCR, which ran for about 6 to 11 cycles, a sample-barcoded 5' primer and a J-beta primer mix were used. Each cDNA molecule received a tag from a template-switch adaptor that had 12 random nucleotides. TCRdb analysed the 5' RACE reads with MiXCR anew, one entry per CDR3 protein. Counted here are 1.2 million to 1.5 million distinct CDR3 sequences, 59% occurring once; the ten biggest clones make up under 8.5%. With 8 bases clipped from V and 3 bases from J, the junction kept 9 bases outside the gene matches. Germline lookup yields CDR1 DFQATT and CDR2 SNEGSKA (reference sequence). The CDR3 contains 14 residues.

The V and J genes are TRBV20-1 and TRBJ2-1, with 8 bases aligning to TRBD2. The source is a man between 18 and 29 years old in good health. The sequencing sample was made of blood. CDR3 bases: TGCAGTACGAGCGGACTAGCCTACTACAATGAGCAGTTCTTC. Translated, it gives CSTSGLAYYNEQFF.